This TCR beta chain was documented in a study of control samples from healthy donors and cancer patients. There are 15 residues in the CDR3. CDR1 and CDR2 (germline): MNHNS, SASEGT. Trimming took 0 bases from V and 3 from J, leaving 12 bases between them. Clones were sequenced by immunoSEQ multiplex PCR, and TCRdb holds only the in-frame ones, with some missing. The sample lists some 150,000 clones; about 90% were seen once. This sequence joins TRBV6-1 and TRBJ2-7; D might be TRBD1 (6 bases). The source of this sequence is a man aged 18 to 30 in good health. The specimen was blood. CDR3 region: CASSEAWTEYYEQYF. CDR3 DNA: TGTGCCAGCAGTGAAGCGTGGACAGAGTACTACGAGCAGTACTTC.